The subject of this entry is one T cell receptor (beta chain). The target antigen is unknown. The data belong to a study of cytotoxic CD8 clonotypes in ibrutinib-treated CLL. Points from the study as a whole: Public clonotypes occurred uncommonly; on treatment, they contracted or remained stable.

Profiled with immunoSEQ multiplex PCR; TCRdb holds only in-frame clones, not every one. The sample consists of approximately 150,000 clones, about four fifths of them appearing once. The source material was PBMCs, sampled after 24 months of ibrutinib treatment. This receptor was obtained from a human donor with chronic lymphocytic leukemia.

CDR3 coding DNA: TGTGCCTGGAACGCCCCCGGGGAGCTGTTTTTT. This codes for CAWNAPGELFF. The rearrangement links TRBV30 to TRBJ2-2; D is unclear. There are 11 residues in the CDR3. V shed 4 bases and J shed 6 bases, with 6 bases lying between them. Germline V gives CDR1 GTSNPN, CDR2 SVGIG (reference sequence).